A selection of T cell receptor beta chains follows, all from one sample in a study of blood T cells in healthy people across ages. One entry per CDR3 protein, called by TCRdb with MiXCR from the 5' RACE reads. The data hold about 1,400,000 distinct CDR3 sequences, with 59% observed a single time. Sequencing used blood. The source of these receptors is a man between 18 and 35 years old in good health. Both conserved end residues are part of each CDR3.

v_gene	j_gene	CDR3aa
TRBV5-1	TRBJ1-1	CASRDTTGTEAFF
TRBV5-5	TRBJ2-3	CASSYLGDEAAGGHQDTQYF
TRBV6-2/TRBV6-3	TRBJ2-2	CASSPEPGLTGELFF
TRBV7-6	TRBJ2-1	CASSLGTSGGRIDEQFF
TRBV15	TRBJ2-4	CATSIRQGQGIQYF
TRBV20-1	TRBJ2-1	CSATSGGFNEQFF
TRBV3-1	TRBJ2-2	CASSQEAERGDRKNPGELFF
TRBV6-1	TRBJ2-7	CASSLLPGESYEQYF
TRBV6-2/TRBV6-3	TRBJ2-1	CASSSSTSGGLYNEQFF
TRBV27	TRBJ1-1	CASSPGNPNTEAFF
TRBV5-1	-	CASSFPLSRGPAGETQYF
TRBV9	TRBJ1-1	CASSALSGPNTEAFF
TRBV7-9	TRBJ2-7	CASRPPTGNEQYF
TRBV29-1	TRBJ2-3	CSVELPLAGQQYF
TRBV6-1	TRBJ2-7	CASSPGMVNEQYF
TRBV27	TRBJ1-5	CASSLFGGNQPQHF
TRBV29-1	TRBJ2-5	CSVEDRGVQETQYF
TRBV4-3	TRBJ1-2	CASSHPQLVGTGSYGYTF